Reported below is one TCR beta chain. Its antigen is currently unknown. This sample is part of a study of PD-L1 blockade in urothelial cancer. Looking at the study overall: The analyses of blood took place 3 weeks (second dose) and 6 weeks after treatment start. Findings and limits, study-wide: Lower than median blood TCR clonality before treatment predicted better survival. Tumor-linked clones in blood grew more by 3 weeks in durable-benefit patients.

PCRs were each spiked with synthetic TCR analog templates. Repertoires were generated with immunoSEQ multiplex PCR, while TCRdb's copy carries only in-frame clones and drops some. The profile shows 50,000 or so clones, under 90% of them singletons. The CDR3 is 15 residues long. Germline CDR1 and CDR2: SGHNT and YYREEE (reference sequence). V lost 3 bases and J lost 5; bases outside the gene matches: 5. The receptor was derived from a man aged 35-49 years with urothelial cancer. The chain carries TRBV5-4 and TRBJ2-1, with 10 positions matching TRBD2. The specimen was PBMCs, collected around atezolizumab (anti-PD-L1) treatment. CDR3: CASSYRTSGDNEQFF. For the CDR3, the DNA is TGTGCCAGCAGCTACCGGACTAGCGGAGACAATGAGCAGTTCTTC.